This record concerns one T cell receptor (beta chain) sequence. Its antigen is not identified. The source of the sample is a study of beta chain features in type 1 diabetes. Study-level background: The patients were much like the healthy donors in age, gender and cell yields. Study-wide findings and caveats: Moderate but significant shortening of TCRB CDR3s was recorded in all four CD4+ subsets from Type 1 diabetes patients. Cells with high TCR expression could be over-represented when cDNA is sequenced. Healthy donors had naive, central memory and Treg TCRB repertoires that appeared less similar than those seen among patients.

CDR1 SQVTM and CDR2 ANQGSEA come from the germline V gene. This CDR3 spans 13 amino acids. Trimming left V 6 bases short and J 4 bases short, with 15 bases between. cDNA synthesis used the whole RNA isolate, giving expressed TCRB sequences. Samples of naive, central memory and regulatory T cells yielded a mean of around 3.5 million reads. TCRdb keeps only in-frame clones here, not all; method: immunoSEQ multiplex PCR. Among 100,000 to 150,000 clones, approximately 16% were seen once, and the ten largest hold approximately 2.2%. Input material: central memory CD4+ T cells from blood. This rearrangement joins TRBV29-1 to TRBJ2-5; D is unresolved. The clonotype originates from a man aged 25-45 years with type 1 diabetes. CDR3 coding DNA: TGCAGCGTGGAAAGGGCAGGAAGAGAGACCCAGTACTTC. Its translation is CSVERAGRETQYF.